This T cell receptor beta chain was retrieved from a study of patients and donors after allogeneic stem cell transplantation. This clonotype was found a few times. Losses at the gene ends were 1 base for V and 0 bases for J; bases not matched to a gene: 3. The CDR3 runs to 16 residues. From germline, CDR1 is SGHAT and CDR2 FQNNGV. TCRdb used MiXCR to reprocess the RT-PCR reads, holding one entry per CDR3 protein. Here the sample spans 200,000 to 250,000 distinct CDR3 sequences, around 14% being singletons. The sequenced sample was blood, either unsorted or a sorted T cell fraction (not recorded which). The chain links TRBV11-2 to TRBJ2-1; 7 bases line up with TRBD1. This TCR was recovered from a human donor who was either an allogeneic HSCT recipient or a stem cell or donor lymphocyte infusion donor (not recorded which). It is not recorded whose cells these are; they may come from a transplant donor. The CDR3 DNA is TGTGCCAGCAGCTTAGGGACAGGTAGCTCCTACAATGAGCAGTTCTTC. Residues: CASSLGTGSSYNEQFF. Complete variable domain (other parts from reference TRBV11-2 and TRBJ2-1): EAGVAQSPRYKIIEKRQSVAFWCNPISGHATLYWYQQILGQGPKLLIQFQNNGVVDDSQLPKDRFSAERLKGVDSTLKIQPAKLEDSAVYLCASSLGTGSSYNEQFFGPGTRLTVL.